The 17 T cell receptor beta chains below were found in one sample sequenced in a study of blood T cell repertoires in COVID-19. Repertoires were generated with immunoSEQ multiplex PCR, while TCRdb's copy carries only in-frame clones and drops some. The repertoire holds approximately 70,000 clones, with roughly 91% as singletons. The sequenced material came from peripheral blood. These receptors were taken from a middle-aged man with active COVID-19.

V usage is TRBV6-2 or TRBV6-3 and J usage is TRBJ2-5, with TRBD1 identical over 9 bases. J lost 2 bases, V lost 0 bases, and 4 bases had no gene match. CDR1 MNHEY and CDR2 SVGEGT come from the germline V gene. The CDR3 is made up of 16 amino acids. CDR3 nucleotide sequence: TGTGCCAGCAGTTACTCCCCCGGACAGGGGCAAGAGACCCAGTACTTC. Protein product: CASSYSPGQGQETQYF.

The chain is built from TRBV7-3 and TRBJ2-1; 9 bases fit TRBD1. The trim removed 6 bases at V and 6 bases at J, leaving 15 bases unmatched. Germline V CDR1 and CDR2: SGHTA, FQGTGA. There are 17 residues in the CDR3. CDR3 sequence (DNA): TGTGCCAGCAGTCGCTCAGGGTCCGGGACAGGGATCAATGAGCAGTTCTTC. It yields the protein CASSRSGSGTGINEQFF.

This chain connects TRBV9 to TRBJ1-2; tentative D call: TRBD1 (5 bases). This CDR3 is 14 amino acids long. V lost 2 bases, J lost 6 bases, and 14 bases lay in between. Germline loops: CDR1 SGDLS, CDR2 YYNGEE. This CDR3 is CASSVEFEGDGYTF. The CDR3 DNA reads as TGTGCCAGCAGCGTGGAGTTTGAAGGGGATGGCTACACCTTC.

The genes are TRBV4-1 and TRBJ2-7; TRBD1 is a possible D gene (5 bases). V was pared by 3 bases and J by 0 bases, with 12 bases between. The CDR3 is 15 residues long. Per the germline V gene, CDR1 is MGHRA and CDR2 is YSYEKL. CDR3 bases: TGCGCCAGCAGCCAGTCAGGACACCTCTCCTACGAGCAGTACTTC. It translates to CASSQSGHLSYEQYF.

The table lists this clone with a count of one. The chain carries TRBV27 and TRBJ2-7; 8 nucleotides agree with TRBD2. V lost 6 bases to trimming and J lost 6 bases; unmatched junction nucleotides: 16. Germline V gene sequence: CDR1 MNHEY, CDR2 SMNVEV (reference sequence). This CDR3 comprises 16 residues. This chain's CDR3 is CASRGGPGRGGLEQYF. In nucleotides, the CDR3 is TGTGCCAGCAGGGGAGGCCCGGGACGCGGGGGGCTCGAGCAGTACTTC.

This sequence joins TRBV5-1 and TRBJ2-5, with TRBD2 matching 7 bases. With 7 bases clipped from V and 2 bases from J, the junction kept 5 bases outside the gene matches. The CDR3 contains 13 residues. The germline gives CDR1 SGHRS, CDR2 YFSETQ. The CDR3 nucleotides are TGCGCCAGCGCTTGGGGGGGACAAGAGACCCAGTACTTC. Residues: CASAWGGQETQYF.

The V call is TRBV28, the J call TRBJ2-5; 7 positions match TRBD2. Germline values: CDR1 MDHEN, CDR2 SYDVKM. CDR3 size: 16 residues. With 5 bases clipped from V and 3 bases from J, the junction kept 12 bases outside the gene matches. Written as DNA, the CDR3 is TGTGCCAGCAGTCCAGCTCCGGGACTACTGGAAGAGACCCAGTACTTC. Translating it yields CASSPAPGLLEETQYF.

V usage is TRBV3-1 (or the pseudogene TRBV3-2) and J usage is TRBJ2-1; D is unresolved. In germline, CDR1 is LGHDT, CDR2 YNNKEL (reference sequence). Trimming removed 4 bases from V and 5 bases from J, with 18 bases in between. This CDR3 contains 16 residues. The CDR3, as DNA: TGTGCCAGCAGCCTATCCTCGGGTGTGGAGAACAATGAGCAGTTCTTC. It is translated as CASSLSSGVENNEQFF.

The V call is TRBV2, the J call TRBJ2-7, with 7 bases fitting TRBD1. Unmatched junction bases numbered 9, after V lost 5 bases and J lost 2 bases. This CDR3 has 15 residues. The germline V gene encodes CDR1 SNHLY and CDR2 FYNNEI. CDR3 sequence reads: CASSWDRDSTYEQYF. CDR3 nucleotide sequence: TGTGCCAGCAGTTGGGACCGGGACAGTACCTACGAGCAGTACTTC.

This clone has only a few counts. Other DNA sequences of this sample code for an identical CDR3. J is TRBJ2-3 and V is TRBV5-1; 8 bases agree with TRBD2. Trimming removed 5 bases from V and 5 bases from J; junction bases left unmatched: 7. CDR3 length equals 14 residues. Germline CDR1 and CDR2: SGHRS and YFSETQ. CDR3 loop: CASSTSGGRDTQYF. For the CDR3, the DNA is TGCGCCAGCAGTACTAGCGGTGGTAGAGATACGCAGTATTTT.

J is TRBJ1-5 and V is TRBV28; maybe TRBD1 (6 bases). Per germline, CDR1 MDHEN and CDR2 SYDVKM. The CDR3 is 16 residues long. Trimming cost V 6 bases and J 2 bases, with 17 bases left between them. The CDR3 nucleotides read TGTGCCAGCAGCCCACAGCAGGGGACCCGCAATCAGCCCCAGCATTTT. Translating gives CASSPQQGTRNQPQHF.

The chain is built from TRBV30 and TRBJ1-4; possible D gene TRBD1, 5 bases. This CDR3 is 15 amino acids long. V lost 3 bases to trimming and J lost 1 base, with 12 bases between them. In germline, CDR1 is GTSNPN, CDR2 SVGIG (reference sequence). CDR3 bases: TGTGCCTGGAGAACAAGACAGCGAACTAATGAAAAACTGTTTTTT. This gives the protein CAWRTRQRTNEKLFF.

This chain uses TRBV29-1 with TRBJ2-2, with D tentatively TRBD2 (5 bases). The germline CDR1 and CDR2 sequences are SQVTM and ANQGSEA. Trimming took 8 bases from V and 6 from J, leaving 16 bases between them. This CDR3 region has 13 residues. Written as DNA, the CDR3 is TGCAGCACTACCAGGAGGAGATCCGGGGAGCTGTTTTTT. This codes for CSTTRRRSGELFF.

The chain joins TRBV29-1 to TRBJ1-2, with 8 bases matching TRBD1. The CDR3 has 13 amino acids. The ends lost 4 bases at V and 5 bases at J; junction bases unmatched: 6. Germline lookup yields CDR1 SQVTM and CDR2 ANQGSEA. The CDR3, as DNA: TGCAGCGTTGTACAGGGGGGTGCGTATGGCTACACCTTC. Amino acids: CSVVQGGAYGYTF.

The chain joins TRBV28 to TRBJ1-5; a weak D match, TRBD1 (5 bases). Germline CDR1 reads MDHEN; CDR2 reads SYDVKM. The CDR3 has 13 residues. Trimming took off 3 bases at V and 9 bases at J, with 12 bases between the two ends. The CDR3: CASSFQVQGPQHF. The CDR3 DNA reads TGTGCCAGCAGTTTTCAGGTCCAGGGGCCCCAGCATTTT.

This chain joins TRBV28 and TRBJ2-1, with TRBD1 matching 7 bases. The germline V gene encodes CDR1 MDHEN and CDR2 SYDVKM. V lost 4 bases to trimming and J lost 10 bases; unmatched junction nucleotides: 7. This CDR3 spans 13 amino acids. DNA of the CDR3: TGTGCCAGCAGTTACAGGGGTAAGGAAGAGCAGTTCTTC. Translation: CASSYRGKEEQFF.

V and J are TRBV11-2 and TRBJ1-1; D perhaps matches TRBD1 (6 bases). Germline V gene sequence: CDR1 SGHAT, CDR2 FQNNGV. Deletions cut 5 bases from V and 3 bases from J, with 22 bases between. This CDR3 contains 17 residues. The CDR3 loop is CASSPRKRGGFDTEAFF. The CDR3 bases are TGTGCCAGCAGCCCACGCAAAAGGGGGGGGTTCGACACTGAAGCTTTCTTT.